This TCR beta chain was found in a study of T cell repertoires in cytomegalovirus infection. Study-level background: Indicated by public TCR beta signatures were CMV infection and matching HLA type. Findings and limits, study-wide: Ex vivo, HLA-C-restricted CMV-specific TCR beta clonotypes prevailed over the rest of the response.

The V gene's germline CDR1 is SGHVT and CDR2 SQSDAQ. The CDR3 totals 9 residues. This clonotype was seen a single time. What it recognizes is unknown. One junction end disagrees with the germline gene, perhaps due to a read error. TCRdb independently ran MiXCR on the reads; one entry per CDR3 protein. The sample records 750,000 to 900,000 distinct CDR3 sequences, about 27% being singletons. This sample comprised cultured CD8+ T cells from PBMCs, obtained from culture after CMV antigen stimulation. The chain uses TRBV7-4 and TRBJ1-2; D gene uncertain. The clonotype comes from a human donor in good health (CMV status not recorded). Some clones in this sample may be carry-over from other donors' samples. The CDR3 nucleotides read TGTGGCAGCAGCTCTTTGGTAACCTTC. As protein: CGSSSLVTF.